This TCR beta chain was recorded in a study of T cells in localized non-small cell lung cancer. TCRdb keeps only in-frame clones here, not all; method: immunoSEQ multiplex PCR. Found here are tens of thousands of clones, 88% of them singletons; the top ten hold 10% to 15%. V lost 3 bases, J lost 3 bases, and 9 bases lay in between. The CDR3 has 14 amino acids. Germline V CDR1 and CDR2: SGHDT, YYEEEE. The study's findings and limits: Across samples, adjacent lung featured a median roughly 60 of the top 100 tumor clones. Peak T cell clonality was found in uninvolved adjacent lung, exceeding tumor.

The table lists this clone with a few counts. Its antigen is as yet unknown. V gene TRBV5-6 combines with J gene TRBJ2-2; possible D gene TRBD1, 5 bases. The origin of this receptor is a female donor over 55 with stage III squamous cell lung carcinoma. This specimen was peripheral blood, taken before any cancer treatment. The CDR3: CASSWGRYTGELFF. CDR3 in DNA: TGTGCCAGCAGCTGGGGCAGATACACCGGGGAGCTGTTTTTT.